The 19 T cell receptor beta chains presented below share a single source sample, sequenced in a study of cytomegalovirus exposure and HLA in healthy donors (dated by TCRdb to about 2017). The library came from the immunoSEQ multiplex PCR assay. For the multiplex PCR, a mixture combining 60 forward primers for TCR Vbeta segments and 13 reverse primers for TCR Jbeta segments was used. TCRdb re-hosts the immuneACCESS table, in-frame sequences only. Its copies lack some clones; in the studies checked, an unresolved V gene accounts for under half of them, and the cause for the rest is not known. The sample table holds about 130,000 clones, of which roughly 82% were seen once. The top ten constitute roughly 1.2% of the sample. The sample consisted of PBMCs. These receptors were collected from a boy aged 5-17 years in good health and CMV-seronegative.

This clone appeared a few times. The chain recombines TRBV5-4 with TRBJ1-2, with D possibly being TRBD1 (5 bases). Germline V gives CDR1 SGHNT, CDR2 YYREEE (reference sequence). The V end lost 0 bases, the J end lost 2 bases, and 8 bases lay between the germline ends. The CDR3 runs to 14 residues. CDR3 protein: CASSLVGGNYGYTF. The CDR3 bases are TGTGCCAGCAGCTTGGTGGGGGGGAACTATGGCTACACCTTC.

This chain uses TRBV27 with TRBJ2-5, with 12 positions matching TRBD1. The J call may be mistaken, given a closer DNA end match to TRBJ2-7. Germline V lookup: CDR1 MNHEY, CDR2 SMNVEV (reference sequence). This CDR3 has 12 residues. CDR3 nucleotide sequence: TGTGCCAGCCGGGACAGGGGGCTCGAGCAGTACTTC. Translating it yields CASRDRGLEQYF.

Only a few counts were recorded for this clone. The genes are TRBV5-1 and TRBJ2-2, with D perhaps TRBD1 (5 bases). CDR3 size: 16 residues. From germline, CDR1 is SGHRS and CDR2 YFSETQ. Trimming shortened V by 2 bases and J by 6 bases, and 17 bases separated the two germline ends. The CDR3 spells CASSLGQTGRPGELFF. The DNA for the CDR3 is TGCGCCAGCAGCTTAGGGCAAACAGGAAGGCCCGGGGAGCTGTTTTTT. Looking up the rest from reference TRBV5-1 and TRBJ2-2 gives the full variable domain: KAGVTQTPRYLIKTRGQQVTLSCSPISGHRSVSWYQQTPGQGLQFLFEYFSETQRNKGNFPGRFSGRQFSNSRSEMNVSTLELGDSALYLCASSLGQTGRPGELFFGEGSRLTVL.

The V and J genes are TRBV6-5 and TRBJ2-7, with 13 positions matching TRBD2. With 4 bases clipped from V and 4 bases from J, the junction kept 4 bases outside the gene matches. Germline loops: CDR1 MNHEY, CDR2 SVGAGI. The length of the CDR3 is 15 residues. The CDR3 region is CASSSLAGGQYEQYF. DNA for the CDR3: TGTGCCAGCAGTTCACTAGCGGGAGGGCAATACGAGCAGTACTTC.

This chain links TRBV10-2 with TRBJ2-2; TRBD2 matches at 13 bases. After removal of 6 bases from V and 4 bases from J, the junction contained 5 bases not matched to a gene. Germline assignment: CDR1 WSHSY and CDR2 SAAADI. CDR3 size: 16 residues. CDR3 residues: CASSPTSGRATGELFF. The CDR3, as DNA: TGCGCCAGCAGCCCCACTAGCGGGAGGGCCACCGGGGAGCTGTTTTTT.

V usage is TRBV29-1 and J usage is TRBJ1-1; D call uncertain. The CDR3 runs to 13 residues. The germline V and J ends were trimmed by 7 bases and 1 base, with 13 bases remaining between them. Looked up from germline, CDR1 is SQVTM and CDR2 is ANQGSEA. CDR3 sequence: CSGQMAGNTEAFF. The DNA for the CDR3 is TGCAGCGGTCAAATGGCGGGGAACACTGAAGCTTTCTTT.

This clone was found once. The chain carries TRBV29-1 and TRBJ1-2; D is undetermined. Trimming removed 5 bases from V and 4 bases from J, with 14 bases in between. The CDR3 loop spans 13 amino acids. Germline lookup yields CDR1 SQVTM and CDR2 ANQGSEA. The CDR3 nucleotides are TGCAGCGTTCCCGAGCCTTTGAGCTATGGCTACACCTTC. Protein: CSVPEPLSYGYTF.

The chain uses TRBV5-1 and TRBJ1-2; TRBD1 aligns across 9 bases. V shed 5 bases, J shed 6 bases, and the junction held 8 bases outside the gene matches. From germline, CDR1 is SGHRS and CDR2 YFSETQ. The CDR3 totals 14 residues. CDR3 DNA sequence: TGCGCCAGCAGACTTCCGGGACAGGGAAATGGCTACACCTTC. Translated: CASRLPGQGNGYTF.

The chain carries TRBV30 and TRBJ1-6; D is unclear. Per the germline V gene, CDR1 is GTSNPN and CDR2 is SVGIG (reference sequence). The CDR3 has 14 amino acids. Between the trimmed V and J ends, which lost 5 bases and 4 bases, there was a span of 12 bases. The CDR3: CAWSVGSYNSPLHF. The DNA for the CDR3 is TGTGCCTGGTCGGTCGGGTCGTATAATTCACCCCTCCACTTT.

The table lists this clone with a count of one. The chain has TRBV7-2 and TRBJ2-3, with a weak D call TRBD2 (6 bases). Trimming removed 1 base at V and 9 bases at J, with 20 bases between. Germline V gene data show CDR1 as SGHTA and CDR2 as FQGNSA. This CDR3 contains 16 residues. CDR3 in DNA: TGTGCCAGCAGCTTAGACTGGGCCGCGGGAAGGGGAACGCAGTATTTT. Protein sequence: CASSLDWAAGRGTQYF.

CDR3 bases: TGTGCCAGCAGCCCTAGGTACGGCGGGAGGAATTGGGAAGAGACCCAGTACTTC. It specifies CASSPRYGGRNWEETQYF. The J gene is TRBJ2-5, the V gene TRBV12-1; the D segment call TRBD2 is taken from the table without a DNA check. TRBV12-1 is reported as a pseudogene. This CDR3 has 18 residues.

The V and J genes are TRBV10-3 and TRBJ1-4; D ambiguous. From germline, CDR1 is ENHRY and CDR2 SYGVKD. There are 14 residues in the CDR3. Between the trimmed V and J ends, which lost 8 bases and 8 bases, there was a span of 18 bases. CDR3 amino acids: CAIGVSGNGEKLFF. The DNA of the CDR3 is TGTGCCATCGGAGTGTCGGGGAATGGCGAAAAACTGTTTTTT.

The chain joins TRBV11-3 to TRBJ1-1, with 10 bases aligning to TRBD1. The CDR3 runs to 14 residues. V shed 2 bases and J 9 bases; nucleotides not matched to a gene: 6. Per the germline V gene, CDR1 is SGHNT and CDR2 is YENEEA. This CDR3 is CASSLHGQGGKAFF. DNA for the CDR3: TGTGCCAGCAGCTTACACGGACAGGGGGGAAAAGCTTTCTTT. Combining the CDR3 with reference TRBV11-3 and TRBJ1-1 gives the whole variable domain EAGVVQSPRYKIIEKKQPVAFWCNPISGHNTLYWYLQNLGQGPELLIRYENEEAVDDSQLPKDRFSAERLKGVDSTLKIQPAELGDSAVYLCASSLHGQGGKAFFGQGTRLTVV.

This rearrangement joins TRBV7-2 to TRBJ1-1; D gene uncertain. This CDR3 is 13 amino acids long. Between the trimmed V and J ends, which lost 4 bases and 0 bases, there was a span of 6 bases. Per germline, CDR1 SGHTA and CDR2 FQGNSA. The chain's CDR3 is CASSSGMNTEAFF. The CDR3 coding sequence is TGTGCCAGCAGCTCTGGCATGAACACTGAAGCTTTCTTT.

V gene TRBV9 combines with J gene TRBJ1-2; unclear D gene. The CDR3 runs to 13 residues. The V and J ends lost 3 bases and 0 bases respectively, with 6 bases between them. Germline V CDR1 and CDR2: SGDLS, YYNGEE. The CDR3 protein is CASSAGANYGYTF. In DNA form, the CDR3 reads TGTGCCAGCAGCGCCGGAGCTAACTATGGCTACACCTTC. Supplemented by reference TRBV9 and TRBJ1-2, the full variable domain reads DSGVTQTPKHLITATGQRVTLRCSPRSGDLSVYWYQQSLDQGLQFLIQYYNGEERAKGNILERFSAQQFPDLHSELNLSSLELGDSALYFCASSAGANYGYTFGSGTRLTVV.

The rearrangement uses TRBV4-1 and TRBJ2-7; D may be TRBD2 (6 bases). Between the trimmed V and J ends, which lost 2 bases and 2 bases, there was a span of 13 bases. CDR3 size: 15 residues. Germline CDR1 is MGHRA and CDR2 is YSYEKL. The CDR3 sequence is CASSQTVGGPYEQYF. As DNA, the CDR3 is TGCGCCAGCAGCCAAACAGTGGGGGGTCCCTACGAGCAGTACTTC.

The chain has TRBV30 and TRBJ1-6, with D uncertain. V lost 0 bases to trimming and J lost 9 bases, with 6 bases between them. The CDR3 runs 12 residues. CDR1 and CDR2 (germline): GTSNPN, SVGIG (reference sequence). The CDR3 loop reads CAWSVYASPLHF. CDR3 DNA sequence: TGTGCCTGGAGTGTCTATGCTTCACCCCTCCACTTT.

This clone came up a few times. The chain joins TRBV4-3 to TRBJ2-6; tentative D call: TRBD2 (6 bases). The CDR3 runs 17 residues. Germline V CDR1 and CDR2: LGHNA, YSLEER. Trimming took off 1 base at V and 2 bases at J, with 12 bases between the two ends. CDR3 in amino acids: CASSQVTGGPGANVLTF. DNA for the CDR3: TGCGCCAGCAGCCAAGTTACAGGAGGGCCTGGGGCCAACGTCCTGACTTTC.

Written as DNA, the CDR3 is TGTGCCACCAGCAGAGATCGGGGCAATCAGCCCCAGCATTTT. It yields the protein CATSRDRGNQPQHF. The rearrangement uses TRBV15 and TRBJ1-5; D uncertain. Germline CDR1 is LNHNV and CDR2 is YYDKDF (reference sequence). The CDR3 runs to 14 residues. The germline V and J ends were trimmed by 0 bases and 2 bases, with 5 bases remaining between them.